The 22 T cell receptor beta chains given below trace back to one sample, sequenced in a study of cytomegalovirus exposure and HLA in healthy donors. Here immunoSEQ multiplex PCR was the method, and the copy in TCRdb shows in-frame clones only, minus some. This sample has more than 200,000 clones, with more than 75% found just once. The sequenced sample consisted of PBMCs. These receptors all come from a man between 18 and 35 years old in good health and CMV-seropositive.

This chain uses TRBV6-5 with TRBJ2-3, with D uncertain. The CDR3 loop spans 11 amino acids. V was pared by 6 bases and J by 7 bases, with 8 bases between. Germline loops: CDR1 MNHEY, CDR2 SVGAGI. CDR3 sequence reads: CASRYGYTQYF. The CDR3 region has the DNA TGTGCCAGCAGATACGGTTATACGCAGTATTTT.

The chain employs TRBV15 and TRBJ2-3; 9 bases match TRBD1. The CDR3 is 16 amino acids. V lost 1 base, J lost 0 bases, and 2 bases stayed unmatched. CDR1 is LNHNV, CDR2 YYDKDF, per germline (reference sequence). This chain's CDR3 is CATSRGDRGSTDTQYF. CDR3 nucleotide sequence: TGTGCCACCAGCAGAGGAGACAGGGGGAGCACAGATACGCAGTATTTT.

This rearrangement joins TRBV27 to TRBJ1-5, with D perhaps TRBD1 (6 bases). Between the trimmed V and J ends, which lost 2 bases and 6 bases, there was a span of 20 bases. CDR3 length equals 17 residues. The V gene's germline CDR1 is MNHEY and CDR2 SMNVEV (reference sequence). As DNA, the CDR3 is TGTGCCAGCAGTTTAGGGGCAGGGGCCCCCTCTGGTCAGCCCCAGCATTTT. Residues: CASSLGAGAPSGQPQHF.

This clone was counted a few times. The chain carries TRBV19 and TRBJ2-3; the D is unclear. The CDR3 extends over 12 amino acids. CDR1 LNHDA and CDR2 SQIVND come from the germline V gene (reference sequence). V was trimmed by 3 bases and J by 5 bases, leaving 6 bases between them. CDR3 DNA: TGTGCCAGTAGTATGTTGGGAGATACGCAGTATTTT. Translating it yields CASSMLGDTQYF.

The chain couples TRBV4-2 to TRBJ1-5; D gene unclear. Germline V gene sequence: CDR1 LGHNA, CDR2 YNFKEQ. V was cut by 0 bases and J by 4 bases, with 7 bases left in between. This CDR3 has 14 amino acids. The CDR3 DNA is TGTGCCAGCAGCCAAGACACGGAGAATCAGCCCCAGCATTTT. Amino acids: CASSQDTENQPQHF.

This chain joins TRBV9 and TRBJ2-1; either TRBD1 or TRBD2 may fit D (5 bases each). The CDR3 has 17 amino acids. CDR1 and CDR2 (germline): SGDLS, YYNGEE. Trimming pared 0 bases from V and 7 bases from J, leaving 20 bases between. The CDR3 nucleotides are TGTGCCAGCAGCGTAGGAACCGGGACCCCCAAGGGGAATGAGCAGTTCTTC. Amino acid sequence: CASSVGTGTPKGNEQFF.

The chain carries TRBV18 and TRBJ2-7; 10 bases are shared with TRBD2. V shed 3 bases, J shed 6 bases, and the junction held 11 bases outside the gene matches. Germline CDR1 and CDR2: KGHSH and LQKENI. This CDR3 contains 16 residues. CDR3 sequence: CASSPPLAGGTGEQYF. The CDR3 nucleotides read TGTGCCAGCTCACCCCCTTTAGCGGGAGGTACCGGCGAGCAGTACTTC.

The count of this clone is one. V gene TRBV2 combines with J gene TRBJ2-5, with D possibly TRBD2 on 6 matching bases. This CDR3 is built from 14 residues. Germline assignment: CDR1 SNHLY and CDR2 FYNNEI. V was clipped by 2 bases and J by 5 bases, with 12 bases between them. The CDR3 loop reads CASSETAEGETQYF. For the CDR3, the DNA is TGTGCCAGCAGTGAAACGGCGGAGGGGGAGACCCAGTACTTC.

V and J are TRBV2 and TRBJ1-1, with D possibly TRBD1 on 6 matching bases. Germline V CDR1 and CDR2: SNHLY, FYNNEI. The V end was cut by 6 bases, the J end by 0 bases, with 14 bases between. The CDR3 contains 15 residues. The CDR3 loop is CASSPHGGLNTEAFF. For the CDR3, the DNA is TGTGCCAGCAGCCCCCACGGGGGCCTGAACACTGAAGCTTTCTTT.

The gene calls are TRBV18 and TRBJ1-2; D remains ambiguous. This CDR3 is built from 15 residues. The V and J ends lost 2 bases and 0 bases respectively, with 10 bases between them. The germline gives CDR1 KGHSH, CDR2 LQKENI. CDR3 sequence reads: CASSPGGSANYGYTF. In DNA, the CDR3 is TGTGCCAGCTCACCAGGTGGGAGCGCTAACTATGGCTACACCTTC.

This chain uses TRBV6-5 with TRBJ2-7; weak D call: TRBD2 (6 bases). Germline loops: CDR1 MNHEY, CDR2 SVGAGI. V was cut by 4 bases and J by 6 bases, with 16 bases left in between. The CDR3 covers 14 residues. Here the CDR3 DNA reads TGTGCCAGCAGTTTCAGAGGAGGGACCGGCGAGCAGTACTTC. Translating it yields CASSFRGGTGEQYF.

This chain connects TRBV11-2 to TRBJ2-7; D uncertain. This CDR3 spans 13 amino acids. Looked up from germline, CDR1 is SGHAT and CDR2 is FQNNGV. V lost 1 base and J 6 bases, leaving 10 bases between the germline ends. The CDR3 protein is CASSLGPSGEQYF. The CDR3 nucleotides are TGTGCCAGCAGCTTAGGGCCGTCAGGCGAGCAGTACTTC.

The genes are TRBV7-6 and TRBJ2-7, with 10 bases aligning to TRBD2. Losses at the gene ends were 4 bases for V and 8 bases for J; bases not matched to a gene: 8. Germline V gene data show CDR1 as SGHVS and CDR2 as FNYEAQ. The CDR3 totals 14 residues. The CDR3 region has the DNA TGTGCCAGCAGCTCCTCCGGGACTAGCGATCAGCAGTACTTC. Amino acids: CASSSSGTSDQQYF.

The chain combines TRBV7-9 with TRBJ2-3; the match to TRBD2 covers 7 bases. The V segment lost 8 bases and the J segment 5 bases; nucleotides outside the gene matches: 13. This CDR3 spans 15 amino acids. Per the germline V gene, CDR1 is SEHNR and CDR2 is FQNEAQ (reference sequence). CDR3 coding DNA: TGTGCCAGCCAGTTCGGGGGAGGGCCTCAAGATACGCAGTATTTT. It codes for CASQFGGGPQDTQYF. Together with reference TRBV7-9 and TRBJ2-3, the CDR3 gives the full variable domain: DTGVSQNPRHKITKRGQNVTFRCDPISEHNRLYWYRQTLGQGPEFLTYFQNEAQLEKSRLLSDRFSAERPKGSFSTLEIQRTEQGDSAMYLCASQFGGGPQDTQYFGPGTRLTVL.

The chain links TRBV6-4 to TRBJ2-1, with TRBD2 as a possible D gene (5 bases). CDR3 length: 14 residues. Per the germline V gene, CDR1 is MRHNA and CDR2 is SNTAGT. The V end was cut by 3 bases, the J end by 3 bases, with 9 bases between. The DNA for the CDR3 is TGTGCCAGCAGTGAAGAGGGAGACTACAATGAGCAGTTCTTC. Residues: CASSEEGDYNEQFF.

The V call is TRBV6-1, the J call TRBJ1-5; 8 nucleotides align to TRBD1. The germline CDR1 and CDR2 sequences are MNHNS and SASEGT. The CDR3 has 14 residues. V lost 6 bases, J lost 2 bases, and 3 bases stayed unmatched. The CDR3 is CASRQGGGNQPQHF. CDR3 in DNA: TGTGCCAGCAGACAGGGGGGCGGCAATCAGCCCCAGCATTTT.

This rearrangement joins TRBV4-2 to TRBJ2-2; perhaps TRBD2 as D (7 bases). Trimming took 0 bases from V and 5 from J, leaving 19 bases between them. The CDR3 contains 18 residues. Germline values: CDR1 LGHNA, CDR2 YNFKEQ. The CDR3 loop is CASSQEGVGGGWTGELFF. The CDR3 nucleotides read TGTGCCAGCAGCCAAGAAGGGGTCGGCGGGGGCTGGACCGGGGAGCTGTTTTTT.

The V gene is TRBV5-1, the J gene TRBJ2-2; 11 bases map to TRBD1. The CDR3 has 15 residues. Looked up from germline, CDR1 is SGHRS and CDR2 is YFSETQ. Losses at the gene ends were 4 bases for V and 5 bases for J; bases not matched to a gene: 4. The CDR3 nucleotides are TGCGCCAGCAGCCACGGGACAGGGGGGACCGGGGAGCTGTTTTTT. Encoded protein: CASSHGTGGTGELFF. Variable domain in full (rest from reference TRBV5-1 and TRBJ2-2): KAGVTQTPRYLIKTRGQQVTLSCSPISGHRSVSWYQQTPGQGLQFLFEYFSETQRNKGNFPGRFSGRQFSNSRSEMNVSTLELGDSALYLCASSHGTGGTGELFFGEGSRLTVL.

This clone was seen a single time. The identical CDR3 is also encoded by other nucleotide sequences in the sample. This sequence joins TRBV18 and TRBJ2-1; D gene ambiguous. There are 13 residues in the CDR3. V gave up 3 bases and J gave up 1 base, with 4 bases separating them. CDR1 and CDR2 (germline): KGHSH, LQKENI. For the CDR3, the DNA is TGTGCCAGCTCACCGCCGTCCTACAATGAGCAGTTCTTC. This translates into CASSPPSYNEQFF.

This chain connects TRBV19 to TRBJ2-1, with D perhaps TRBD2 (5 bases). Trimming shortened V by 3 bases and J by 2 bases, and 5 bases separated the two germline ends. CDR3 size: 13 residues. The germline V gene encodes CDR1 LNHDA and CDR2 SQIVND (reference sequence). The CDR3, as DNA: TGTGCCAGTAGTATCGGGACCTACAATGAGCAGTTCTTC. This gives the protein CASSIGTYNEQFF.

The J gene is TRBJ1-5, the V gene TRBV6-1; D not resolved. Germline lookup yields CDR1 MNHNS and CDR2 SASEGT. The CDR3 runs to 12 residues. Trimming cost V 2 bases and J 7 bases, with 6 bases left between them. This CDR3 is CASSELGQPQHF. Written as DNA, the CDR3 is TGTGCCAGCAGTGAATTGGGCCAGCCCCAGCATTTT.

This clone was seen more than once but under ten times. CDR3 in amino acids: CATSRTGSNQPQHF. CDR3 coding DNA: TGTGCCACCAGCCGGACAGGGAGCAATCAGCCCCAGCATTTT. The chain joins TRBV15 to TRBJ1-5, with TRBD1 matching over 8 bases. Trimming at V came to 5 bases and at J to 1 base, leaving 1 base not matched to a gene. The CDR3 runs to 14 residues. CDR1 and CDR2 (germline): LNHNV, YYDKDF (reference sequence).